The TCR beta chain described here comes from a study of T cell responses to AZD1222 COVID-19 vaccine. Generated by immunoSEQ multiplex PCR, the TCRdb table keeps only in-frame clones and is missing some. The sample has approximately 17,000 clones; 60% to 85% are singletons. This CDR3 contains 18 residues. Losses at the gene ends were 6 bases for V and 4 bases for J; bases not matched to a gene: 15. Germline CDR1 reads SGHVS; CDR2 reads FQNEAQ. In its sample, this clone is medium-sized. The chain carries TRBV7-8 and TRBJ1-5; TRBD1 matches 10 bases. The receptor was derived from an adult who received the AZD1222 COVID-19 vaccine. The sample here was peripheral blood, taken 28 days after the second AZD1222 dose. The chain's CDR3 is CASSSGTGVQEPNQPQHF. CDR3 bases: TGTGCCAGCAGTTCCGGGACAGGGGTCCAAGAACCTAATCAGCCCCAGCATTTT.